Presented here are 23 T cell receptor beta chains from one specimen sequenced in a study of CXCR3-negative and CXCR3-positive naive CD8 T cells. Study results and caveats: CXCR3-positive naive cells had more hydrophobic TRB CDR3s than CXCR3-negative naive cells.

Through 5' RACE with UMI labels, the TRB cDNA libraries were prepared. TCRdb re-called the 5' RACE reads; one entry per CDR3 protein, DNA not given. This table holds 55,000 to 65,000 distinct CDR3 sequences. Their specific antigens are unknown. The sequencing input was naive CXCR3+ CD8+ T cells from blood. Subset denoted: CD45RO-CCR7+CD27+CD95- naive CD8+ T cells expressing CXCR3 (TNR3+). The receptors originated from a human donor in good health. Some clones in this sample may be carry-over from other donors' samples.

This chain links TRBV18 with TRBJ2-7; TCRdb's assignment of TRBD1 cannot be checked, as there is no DNA. The CDR3 has 14 residues. In germline, CDR1 is KGHSH, CDR2 LQKENI. CDR3 region: CASSPVGGNDEQYF.

V is TRBV7-3 and J is TRBJ2-1; with no DNA, the TCRdb D assignment of TRBD2 cannot be verified. The CDR3 has 14 residues. Germline CDR1 SGHTA, CDR2 FQGTGA. CDR3 sequence: CASSLAGGSNEQFF.

V is TRBV27 and J is TRBJ2-7. The germline V gene encodes CDR1 MNHEY and CDR2 SMNVEV (reference sequence). There are 11 residues in the CDR3. CDR3 region: CASSSFYEQYF.

This chain connects TRBV7-9 to TRBJ2-3; TCRdb's D call of TRBD1 is untestable without DNA. The CDR3 runs 16 residues. Per germline, CDR1 SEHNR and CDR2 FQNEAQ (reference sequence). This chain's CDR3 is CASSPKDRPVTDTQYF.

This chain connects TRBV11-2 to TRBJ2-5; TCRdb indicates TRBD2, and absent DNA this call remains unverified. This CDR3 is built from 15 residues. The germline gives CDR1 SGHAT, CDR2 FQNNGV. The CDR3: CASSQGTSFQETQYF. Variable domain in full (rest from reference TRBV11-2 and TRBJ2-5): EAGVAQSPRYKIIEKRQSVAFWCNPISGHATLYWYQQILGQGPKLLIQFQNNGVVDDSQLPKDRFSAERLKGVDSTLKIQPAKLEDSAVYLCASSQGTSFQETQYFGPGTRLLVL.

The CDR3 sequence is CASSQERRRLEQFF. This chain links TRBV3-1 with TRBJ2-1; the TCRdb call, TRBD2, lacks DNA for checking. CDR1 is LGHDT, CDR2 YNNKEL, per germline (reference sequence). The CDR3 loop spans 14 amino acids.

The chain recombines TRBV12-3 or TRBV12-4 with TRBJ2-1; there is no DNA to check the TCRdb D call of TRBD1. The CDR3 length is 13 residues. CDR3 in amino acids: CASGRTGGNEQFF.

This chain connects TRBV11-3 to TRBJ2-3; there is no DNA to check the TCRdb D call of TRBD2. Per germline, CDR1 SGHNT and CDR2 YENEEA. CDR3 length: 17 amino acids. The CDR3 loop reads CASSSRGREERSNTQYF.

V is TRBV29-1 and J is TRBJ1-1; TCRdb designates TRBD1, a call that cannot be tested without DNA. CDR3 size: 14 residues. Germline V lookup: CDR1 SQVTM, CDR2 ANQGSEA. The CDR3 sequence is CSVCWQGADTEAFF.

The chain carries TRBV7-3 and TRBJ2-3; checking the TCRdb D call of TRBD1 is not possible without DNA. The CDR3 runs 14 residues. The V gene's germline CDR1 is SGHTA and CDR2 FQGTGA. The CDR3 sequence is CASSLTGGPDTQYF.

The chain couples TRBV7-7 to TRBJ1-1. The length of the CDR3 is 13 residues. Germline CDR1 SSHAT, CDR2 FNYEAQ (reference sequence). The CDR3 here is CASSPGVDTEAFF.

This rearrangement joins TRBV5-1 to TRBJ2-4; TCRdb designates TRBD2, a call that cannot be tested without DNA. CDR1 SGHRS and CDR2 YFSETQ come from the germline V gene. The CDR3 contains 13 residues. The CDR3 protein is CASSLEGEGIQYF.

The chain combines TRBV11-2 with TRBJ2-1; the D call of TRBD2 rests on TCRdb alone, since no DNA is present to check it. The CDR3 consists of 16 residues. Per germline, CDR1 SGHAT and CDR2 FQNNGV. The CDR3 here is CASSLEGLAGYNEQFF.

The J gene is TRBJ2-3, the V gene TRBV29-1; without DNA, the TCRdb call of TRBD1 cannot be checked. This CDR3 contains 12 residues. CDR1 and CDR2 (germline): SQVTM, ANQGSEA. The CDR3 protein is CSVRGTTDTQYF.

J is TRBJ2-2 and V is TRBV27. The germline gives CDR1 MNHEY, CDR2 SMNVEV (reference sequence). CDR3 length equals 13 residues. CDR3 amino acids: CASSLLRTGELFF.

The J gene is TRBJ2-3, the V gene TRBV7-3. The germline V gene has CDR1 SGHTA and CDR2 FQGTGA. The CDR3 is 14 residues long. The CDR3 sequence is CASSVMGSTDTQYF.

The CDR3 is CASSFLRSNQPQHF. V and J are TRBV28 and TRBJ1-5. The CDR3 consists of 14 residues. Per germline, CDR1 MDHEN and CDR2 SYDVKM.

The chain combines TRBV7-2 with TRBJ1-5; checking the TCRdb D call of TRBD1 is not possible without DNA. Germline V gene lookup returns CDR1 SGHTA and CDR2 FQGNSA. This CDR3 has 16 amino acids. The CDR3 reads CASRPSVGDDNQPQHF.

The genes are TRBV29-1 and TRBJ2-3; the TRBD2 assignment by TCRdb is unverifiable without DNA. This CDR3 comprises 13 residues. Germline V gives CDR1 SQVTM, CDR2 ANQGSEA. The CDR3 here is CSVSVVGEDTQYF.

V and J are TRBV5-6 and TRBJ2-1; TCRdb reports TRBD1, a call that lacks DNA to check it against. Germline-derived CDR1 and CDR2 are SGHDT and YYEEEE. The CDR3 consists of 14 residues. Here the CDR3 reads CASSLGGPAPEQFF.

This sequence joins TRBV12-3 or TRBV12-4 and TRBJ2-5; TCRdb's D call, TRBD1, is unchecked because there is no DNA. CDR3 length: 14 residues. Here the CDR3 reads CASVGGGPGRPQYF.

The chain has TRBV7-2 and TRBJ1-2; checking the TCRdb D call of TRBD1 is not possible without DNA. CDR1 SGHTA and CDR2 FQGNSA come from the germline V gene. The CDR3 covers 15 residues. CDR3 protein: CASSLDSAGENGYTF. The full variable domain, rest sourced from reference TRBV7-2 and TRBJ1-2, is GAGVSQSPSNKVTEKGKDVELRCDPISGHTALYWYRQSLGQGLEFLIYFQGNSAPDKSGLPSDRFSAERTGGSVSTLTIQRTQQEDSAVYLCASSLDSAGENGYTFGSGTRLTVV.

V is TRBV28 and J is TRBJ2-1. CDR1 is MDHEN, CDR2 SYDVKM, per germline. The CDR3 is 12 amino acids. Here the CDR3 reads CASSLTYNEQFF.